These 26 T cell receptor beta chains share one sample of origin, sequenced in a study of CD8+ T cells in alopecia areata. Extraction of RNA preceded its reverse transcription into cDNA, which served as the sequencing template. Sequenced by immunoSEQ multiplex PCR; TCRdb stores in-frame clones only, minus some. The sample lists about 270,000 clones, 60% seen once, with around 0.92% in the top ten. Indicated treatment: oral pan-JAK inhibitor, 5-10 mg twice daily. Sample: CD4+ T cells sorted from blood, taken around week 54, from a patient treated with tofacitinib. These TCRs come from a human donor with alopecia areata.

This chain joins TRBV30 and TRBJ1-1, with TRBD1 as a possible D gene (5 bases). This CDR3 comprises 15 residues. The germline V gene has CDR1 GTSNPN and CDR2 SVGIG (reference sequence). The V gene lost 4 bases and the J gene lost 1 base, with 16 bases spanning the gap. CDR3 residues: CAWTSSGLWNTEAFF. The DNA of the CDR3 is TGTGCCTGGACGAGCTCAGGGCTCTGGAACACTGAAGCTTTCTTT.

There are a few counts of this clone. The gene calls are TRBV29-1 and TRBJ2-1; no firm D call. Germline CDR1 is SQVTM and CDR2 is ANQGSEA. The length of the CDR3 is 11 residues. Trimming took off 2 bases at V and 4 bases at J, with 3 bases between the two ends. DNA for the CDR3: TGCAGCGTTGAAAGGTACAATGAGCAGTTCTTC. It yields the protein CSVERYNEQFF.

The chain joins TRBV9 to TRBJ2-5; no firm D call. Germline V CDR1 and CDR2: SGDLS, YYNGEE. CDR3 length equals 13 residues. V was pared by 0 bases and J by 3 bases, with 6 bases between. This CDR3 reads CASSVGHKETQYF. The CDR3 DNA reads TGTGCCAGCAGCGTAGGACACAAAGAGACCCAGTACTTC.

The gene calls are TRBV29-1 and TRBJ2-7, with TRBD1 matching over 7 bases. J lost 2 bases, V lost 8 bases, and 6 bases had no gene match. The CDR3 is 12 amino acids. The germline gives CDR1 SQVTM, CDR2 ANQGSEA. In nucleotides, the CDR3 is TGCAGCACCCGGGACAGCGCCTACGAGCAGTACTTC. It is translated as CSTRDSAYEQYF.

The chain is built from TRBV6-5 and TRBJ1-2, with unresolved D. V was trimmed by 8 bases and J by 7 bases, leaving 11 bases between them. The CDR3 is made up of 11 amino acids. CDR1 and CDR2 (germline): MNHEY, SVGAGI. CDR3 protein: CASFRSPGYTF. DNA for the CDR3: TGTGCCAGCTTCCGTTCGCCTGGCTACACCTTC.

The gene calls are TRBV5-1 and TRBJ1-1; 11 nucleotides line up with TRBD1. There are 15 residues in the CDR3. V trimming: 4 bases; J trimming: 7 bases; junction bases outside the gene matches: 9. CDR1 is SGHRS and CDR2 is YFSETQ in the germline V gene. In DNA, the CDR3 is TGCGCCAGCAGCGGCGGACAGGGGGCGTTCGGTGAAGCTTTCTTT. Translating it yields CASSGGQGAFGEAFF.

Turning to this clone: Mismatch with germline at one junction end may stem from a read error. The gene calls are TRBV6-5 and TRBJ1-4; 7 nucleotides agree with TRBD1. The CDR3 length is 15 residues. Germline V gene lookup returns CDR1 MNHEY and CDR2 SVGAGI. CDR3 bases: TGTGCCAGCAGTTACTCAGGGACAGACGATAGAAAAAGGGTTTTT. Encoded protein: CASSYSGTDDRKRVF.

The chain joins TRBV6-6 to TRBJ1-2; unclear D gene. Trimming pared 5 bases from V and 6 bases from J, leaving 10 bases between. There are 12 residues in the CDR3. The germline gives CDR1 MNHNY, CDR2 SVGAGI (reference sequence). CDR3 bases: TGTGCCAGCAGTATTTCCCGGGATGGCTACACCTTC. Translation gives CASSISRDGYTF.

V and J are TRBV27 and TRBJ1-2, with D possibly TRBD1 on 5 matching bases. This CDR3 spans 14 amino acids. Germline-derived CDR1 and CDR2 are MNHEY and SMNVEV (reference sequence). The V end lost 3 bases, the J end lost 8 bases, and 16 bases lay between the germline ends. CDR3 sequence: CASSFGAWVRGYTF. DNA of the CDR3: TGTGCCAGCAGTTTCGGGGCGTGGGTTAGAGGCTACACCTTC.

The V gene is TRBV29-1, the J gene TRBJ1-1, with TRBD1 matching 7 bases. Germline CDR1 and CDR2: SQVTM and ANQGSEA. Trimming took 6 bases from V and 3 from J; bases not matched to a gene: 10. The CDR3 extends over 14 amino acids. The DNA for the CDR3 is TGCAGCGTCAGTAGGGGGCGAATGGACACTGAAGCTTTCTTT. This translates into CSVSRGRMDTEAFF.

The chain employs TRBV5-6 and TRBJ1-2; D call uncertain. This CDR3 is built from 13 residues. Per germline, CDR1 SGHDT and CDR2 YYEEEE. Trimming stripped 0 bases from V and 4 bases from J, with 7 bases between. The CDR3 spells CASSLAPSYGYTF. The CDR3 DNA reads TGTGCCAGCAGCTTGGCCCCTTCCTATGGCTACACCTTC.

The chain uses TRBV5-1 and TRBJ1-4; maybe TRBD1 (5 bases). Germline V lookup: CDR1 SGHRS, CDR2 YFSETQ. The V gene lost 4 bases and the J gene lost 7 bases, with 20 bases spanning the gap. The CDR3 is made up of 16 amino acids. The CDR3 spells CASSRGDSQRSEKLFF. The CDR3, as DNA: TGCGCCAGCAGCAGGGGAGACAGCCAGCGGAGTGAAAAACTGTTTTTT. The entire variable domain, with the rest obtained from reference TRBV5-1 and TRBJ1-4, is as follows: KAGVTQTPRYLIKTRGQQVTLSCSPISGHRSVSWYQQTPGQGLQFLFEYFSETQRNKGNFPGRFSGRQFSNSRSEMNVSTLELGDSALYLCASSRGDSQRSEKLFFGSGTQLSVL.

As concerns this clone: This sample includes further DNA sequences coding for the same CDR3. The chain carries TRBV20-1 and TRBJ2-3; perhaps TRBD1 as D (5 bases). CDR1 and CDR2 from the germline V gene are DFQATT and SNEGSKA (reference sequence). CDR3 length: 11 residues. Trimming stripped 1 base from V and 6 bases from J, with 5 bases between. The CDR3 here is CSARGGDTQYF. CDR3 DNA: TGCAGTGCTAGAGGGGGCGATACGCAGTATTTT.

This clone showed up just once. The chain joins TRBV7-2 to TRBJ2-5; either TRBD1 or TRBD2 may fit D (5 bases each). The CDR3 contains 14 residues. Germline CDR1 reads SGHTA; CDR2 reads FQGNSA. The V end was cut by 2 bases, the J end by 3 bases, with 10 bases between. The CDR3 loop reads CASSLSGRKETQYF. The CDR3, as DNA: TGTGCCAGCAGCTTATCGGGACGAAAAGAGACCCAGTACTTC.

This clone has only a few counts. Other DNA sequences in the same sample also yield this CDR3. This rearrangement joins TRBV7-2 to TRBJ2-5; D is ambiguous. This CDR3 is 11 amino acids long. Germline-derived CDR1 and CDR2 are SGHTA and FQGNSA. Trimming cost V 1 base and J 5 bases, with 2 bases left between them. The CDR3 coding sequence is TGTGCCAGCAGCTTAGTCGAGACCCAGTACTTC. Amino acid sequence: CASSLVETQYF. The full variable domain, completed using reference TRBV7-2 and TRBJ2-5, is GAGVSQSPSNKVTEKGKDVELRCDPISGHTALYWYRQSLGQGLEFLIYFQGNSAPDKSGLPSDRFSAERTGGSVSTLTIQRTQQEDSAVYLCASSLVETQYFGPGTRLLVL.

The DNA for the CDR3 is TGTGCCAGCAGCGCTCGTCGAAGCAGGGGAAGCACAGATACGCAGTATTTT. This sequence encodes CASSARRSRGSTDTQYF. V gene TRBV2 combines with J gene TRBJ2-3; weak D call: TRBD1 (6 bases). Trimming took 6 bases from V and 0 from J, leaving 19 bases between them. The CDR3 runs 17 residues. CDR1 SNHLY and CDR2 FYNNEI come from the germline V gene.

This chain connects TRBV11-2 to TRBJ2-3, with 8 positions matching TRBD1. This CDR3 spans 14 amino acids. Germline V gene sequence: CDR1 SGHAT, CDR2 FQNNGV. With V trimmed by 8 bases and J by 4 bases, 8 bases remained unmatched. The chain's CDR3 is CASAGTGGADTQYF. Written as DNA, the CDR3 is TGTGCCAGCGCAGGGACAGGAGGAGCAGATACGCAGTATTTT.

The rearrangement uses TRBV29-1 and TRBJ2-1; TRBD2 matches 13 bases. After removal of 6 bases from V and 2 bases from J, the junction contained 1 base not matched to a gene. The CDR3 consists of 14 residues. The germline gives CDR1 SQVTM, CDR2 ANQGSEA. CDR3 DNA sequence: TGCAGCGTAACTAGCGGGGGGGCCTACAATGAGCAGTTCTTC. It specifies CSVTSGGAYNEQFF.

The sample holds one count of this clone. The chain joins TRBV6-5 to TRBJ2-7; 9 bases align to TRBD1. V lost 6 bases, J lost 6 bases, and 12 bases stayed unmatched. Germline V gives CDR1 MNHEY, CDR2 SVGAGI. The CDR3 length is 15 residues. CDR3 DNA: TGTGCCAGCAGAAGCAGCCTGGACAGGGGTGGCGAGCAGTACTTC. It is translated as CASRSSLDRGGEQYF.

The rearrangement joins TRBV4-3 to TRBJ2-3; D is ambiguous. The V gene's germline CDR1 is LGHNA and CDR2 YSLEER. The CDR3 loop spans 17 amino acids. Trimming took off 1 base at V and 4 bases at J, with 18 bases between the two ends. CDR3 in DNA: TGCGCCAGCAGCCAAGGGGGTCCGGGTCCCCATTCAGATACGCAGTATTTT. It codes for CASSQGGPGPHSDTQYF.

The rearrangement joins TRBV15 to TRBJ2-1; the D is unclear. Deletions cut 1 base from V and 0 bases from J, with 7 bases between. Germline V gene sequence: CDR1 LNHNV, CDR2 YYDKDF (reference sequence). The CDR3 spans 15 residues. Written as DNA, the CDR3 is TGTGCCACCAGCAGAGCTCTAAGCTCCTACAATGAGCAGTTCTTC. It specifies CATSRALSSYNEQFF.

The V gene is TRBV2, the J gene TRBJ1-5; no reliable D call. This CDR3 has 11 residues. Trimming took off 7 bases at V and 9 bases at J, with 10 bases between the two ends. CDR1 SNHLY and CDR2 FYNNEI come from the germline V gene. The CDR3 here is CASTLEGPQHF. CDR3 bases: TGTGCCAGCACCCTAGAGGGGCCCCAGCATTTT.

This chain connects TRBV30 to TRBJ1-1; the D is unclear. V lost 4 bases and J lost 3, with 12 bases in between. From germline, CDR1 is GTSNPN and CDR2 SVGIG (reference sequence). This CDR3 is 13 amino acids long. CDR3 sequence (DNA): TGTGCCTGGAACGATGCCCTGGACACTGAAGCTTTCTTT. As protein: CAWNDALDTEAFF.

The rearrangement uses TRBV5-4 and TRBJ2-2; TRBD2 aligns across 7 bases. V shed 1 base and J 1 base; nucleotides not matched to a gene: 7. The CDR3 covers 17 residues. Germline V gene sequence: CDR1 SGHNT, CDR2 YYREEE (reference sequence). The CDR3 spells CASSLTLAPKNTGELFF. The DNA of the CDR3 is TGTGCCAGCAGCTTGACACTAGCGCCTAAGAACACCGGGGAGCTGTTTTTT.

As for this clone: This specimen includes other DNA sequences encoding the same CDR3. The gene calls are TRBV29-1 and TRBJ2-3, with D tentatively TRBD2 (7 bases). Germline CDR1 reads SQVTM; CDR2 reads ANQGSEA. This CDR3 is built from 12 residues. V dropped 4 bases and J dropped 4 bases, with 9 bases sitting between them. The CDR3 nucleotides are TGCAGCGTTGGAGGGGGGGCAGATACGCAGTATTTT. Its protein is CSVGGGADTQYF.

CDR3 in DNA: TGCAGCGTTGAAGATTCAGGGAGTGAGACCCAGTACTTC. Translation gives CSVEDSGSETQYF. This chain connects TRBV29-1 to TRBJ2-5; D might be TRBD1 or TRBD2, each matching 5 bases. The CDR3 consists of 13 residues. The V gene's germline CDR1 is SQVTM and CDR2 ANQGSEA. The V end was cut by 0 bases, the J end by 5 bases, with 10 bases between.